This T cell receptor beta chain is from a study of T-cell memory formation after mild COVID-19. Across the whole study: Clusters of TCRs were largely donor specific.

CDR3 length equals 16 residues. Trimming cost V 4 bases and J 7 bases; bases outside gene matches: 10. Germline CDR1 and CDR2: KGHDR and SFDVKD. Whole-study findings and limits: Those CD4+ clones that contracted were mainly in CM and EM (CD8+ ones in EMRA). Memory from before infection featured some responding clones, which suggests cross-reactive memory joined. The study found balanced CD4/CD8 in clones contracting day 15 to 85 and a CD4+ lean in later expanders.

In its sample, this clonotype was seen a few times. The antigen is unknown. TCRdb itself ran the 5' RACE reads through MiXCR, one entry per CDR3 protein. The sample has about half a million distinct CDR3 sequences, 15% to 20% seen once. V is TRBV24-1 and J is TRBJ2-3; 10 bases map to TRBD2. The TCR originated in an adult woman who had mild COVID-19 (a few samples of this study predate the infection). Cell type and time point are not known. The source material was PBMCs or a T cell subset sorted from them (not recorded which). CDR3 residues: CATSDPTSGEEHTQYF. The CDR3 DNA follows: TGTGCCACCAGTGACCCTACTAGCGGGGAGGAACATACGCAGTATTTT.